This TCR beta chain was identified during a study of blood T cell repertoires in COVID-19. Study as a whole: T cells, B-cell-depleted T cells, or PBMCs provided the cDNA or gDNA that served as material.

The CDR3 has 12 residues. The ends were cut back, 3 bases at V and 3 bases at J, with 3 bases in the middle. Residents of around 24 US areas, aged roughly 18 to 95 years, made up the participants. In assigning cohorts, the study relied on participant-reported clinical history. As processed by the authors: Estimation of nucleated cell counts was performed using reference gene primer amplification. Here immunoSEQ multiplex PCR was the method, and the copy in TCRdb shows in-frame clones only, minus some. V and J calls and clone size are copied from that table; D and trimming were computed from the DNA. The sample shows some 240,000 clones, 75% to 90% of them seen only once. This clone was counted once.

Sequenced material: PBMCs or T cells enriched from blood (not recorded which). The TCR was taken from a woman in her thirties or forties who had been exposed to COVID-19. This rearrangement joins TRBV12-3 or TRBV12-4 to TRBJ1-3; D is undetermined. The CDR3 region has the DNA TGTGCCAGCAGTTTTAATGGAAACACCATATATTTT. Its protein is CASSFNGNTIYF.